This T cell receptor beta chain originates from a study of blood T cell repertoires in COVID-19. Study-level information: Sources were T cells, B-cell-depleted T cells, or PBMCs; the material itself was cDNA or gDNA.

Germline loops: CDR1 LNHDA, CDR2 SQIVND (reference sequence). The ends were cut back, 3 bases at V and 5 bases at J, with 20 bases in the middle. The CDR3 loop spans 17 amino acids. Original data processing: Amplification from reference gene primers served as the basis for estimated nucleated cell counts. The method was immunoSEQ multiplex PCR; TCRdb's version includes in-frame clones alone and lacks a portion of them. The V and J calls and clone size were taken over from that table, and D and trimming were inferred from the DNA. The sample has 200,000 to 250,000 clones; about four fifths are singletons. Participant age was roughly 18 to 90 years, and participants resided in about 25 US areas. The study assigned cohorts using participant-reported clinical history.

This TCR was recovered from a woman aged 40 to 55 who had recovered from COVID-19. The sample consisted of PBMCs or T cells enriched from blood (not recorded which). V gene TRBV19 combines with J gene TRBJ1-5, with TRBD1 as a possible D gene (5 bases). This CDR3 reads CASSILFRAGGDQPQHF. CDR3 bases: TGTGCCAGTAGTATTCTATTTAGGGCCGGGGGGGATCAGCCCCAGCATTTT.